This TCR beta chain was found in a study of T cells in Graves' hyperthyroidism and ophthalmopathy (dated by TCRdb to the late 2010s). Study-level background: To identify TCR V-J signatures that set the groups apart, the researchers used a discovery cohort of about a hundred patients, made up of under 50 with Graves' ophthalmopathy and some 55 with stable Graves' hyperthyroidism. An independent validation cohort of around 20 hyperthyroidism patients and about 16 patients who later progressed to ophthalmopathy tested prospective prediction of ophthalmopathy. For training and testing, the 100 or so patients in the discovery cohort were randomly divided in a 7:3 ratio. In several Graves' hyperthyroidism patients, the study also compared T-cell repertoires from thyroid tissue with T-cell repertoires from blood. Once sampling was done, hyperthyroidism patients were given methimazole at a starting dose of 30 mg daily, whereas ophthalmopathy patients were given high-dose intravenous methylprednisolone. TCR Vbeta CDR3 sequencing of 135 peripheral blood samples (about 45 ophthalmopathy, about 75 hyperthyroidism and approximately 17 progressor patients) is reported in the paper.

A patient counted as having stable Graves' hyperthyroidism if no progression to ophthalmopathy occurred over 18 months of follow-up. The hyperthyroidism patients were between 18 and 65 years old and newly diagnosed, with a disease duration of less than 2 months. Exclusion was applied to patients with uncontrolled infections, other autoimmune diseases, pregnancy or lactation. Clinical symptoms, serum thyroxine and TRAb, thyroid ultrasound, and orbital computed tomography formed the basis for the diagnoses. Total RNA was extracted using Trizol reagent, and RNA quality was assessed on an Agilent 2100 Bioanalyzer. There are a few counts of this clonotype. Its antigen is currently not known. Base qualities are not at hand, and no much larger clone is one base apart. The paper's findings and limits, for the study overall: Blood samples also contained most of the expanded thyroid clonotypes (frequency above 0.001), which suggests that blood repertoires may reflect thyroid immune responses. A 13 V-J signature model separated ophthalmopathy from stable hyperthyroidism, with over 85% sensitivity and just under 84% specificity in cross-validation and 80%/75% in testing. No statistical method was used to fix the sample size in advance, and group allocation was not hidden from the investigators. In validation, the model predicted progression to ophthalmopathy a median of around six months before onset, with roughly 70% sensitivity and about 72% specificity.

The TCR beta CDR3 regions were amplified from RNA transcripts. For the first round of RT-PCR on the TCR CDR3, the HTBI primer set was used together with the Qiagen OneStep RT-PCR kit. The libraries were constructed in a second round of multiplex PCR and then size-selected and purified. Paired-end sequencing of the libraries was performed with 100 bp reads on an Illumina HiSeq2000. The authors' pipeline ran thus. Raw data were processed with SOAPnuke, discarding reads with adapters, uncalled bases, mean Phred below 15, or no exact constant-primer or identifier match. COPE v1.2.5 was used to merge high-quality paired reads, and clonotypes were defined as unique nucleotide sequences. Clonotypes were aligned to IMGT TRBV, TRBD and TRBJ reference segments using MiTCR v1.1. The analysis included only V-J combinations with a frequency above 0.0001, which together covered more than 98% of the repertoires. The TCS score was defined as F50 (clonal expansion) divided by E x V (chaos), with BLOSUM62-based TCRdist calculated between CDR3 peptides within each V-J. Welch's t-statistics and random forest reduced roughly 500 V-J features to 13, which were used in a naive Bayes classifier (R e1071). TCRdb redid the processing of the public reads, applying fastp at Q25 and MiXCR, and retained in-frame beta chains. When rows share a CDR3 protein, they turn into one entry using the most common DNA and genes. In this record, the V and J calls reflect TCRdb's handling and not the investigators' own analysis. The sample table holds approximately 590,000 distinct CDR3 sequences, of which more than 45% were seen once. About 7.9% of the sample is held by the ten biggest clonotypes.

The CDR3 measures 15 amino acids from cysteine to phenylalanine. The read is trimmed to its CDR3 DNA, 45 bases read in frame from base 1. Trimming accounts for 2 bases at V and 8 bases at J, while the number of junction bases matched to no gene is 7. The germline V gene provides CDR1 SGHAT and CDR2 FQNNGV. Recombination connected TRBV11-2 to TRBJ1-4; 8 central nucleotides agree with TRBD1. Sequences were obtained from peripheral blood or thyroid tissue (not recorded which). The TCR sequence derives from a woman between 18 and 29 years old with Graves' hyperthyroidism. Donor details come from another sample of the same person, matched by shared clones. DNA sequence: TGTGCCAGCAGCTTAATGCCAGGGGGCGAAGAAAAACTGTTTTTT. Translated, this is CASSLMPGGEEKLFF.